This entry features one T cell receptor (beta chain) sequence. The sample comes from a study of blood T cell repertoires in COVID-19. Study overall: The study drew acute and convalescent COVID-19 samples from the United States, Italy and Spain. PBMCs, B-cell-depleted T cells, or T cells provided the cDNA or gDNA that made up the material.

Per the original methods: Reference gene primer amplification gave nucleated cell count estimates. Assay used: immunoSEQ multiplex PCR; TCRdb lists only in-frame clones, some missing. The V and J calls and clone size are taken from that table; D and trimming were inferred from the DNA. This sample has roughly 140,000 clones, with about four fifths found just once. This CDR3 has 13 amino acids. Germline CDR1 and CDR2: SGHRS and YFSETQ. V lost 0 bases, J lost 3 bases, and 6 bases lay in between. The sample was peripheral blood. The clonotype was recovered from a man in his 60s with acute or convalescent COVID-19. This chain joins TRBV5-1 and TRBJ1-1; D not certain. CDR3 amino acids: CASSLDIYTEAFF. CDR3 coding DNA: TGCGCCAGCAGCTTGGACATTTACACTGAAGCTTTCTTT.